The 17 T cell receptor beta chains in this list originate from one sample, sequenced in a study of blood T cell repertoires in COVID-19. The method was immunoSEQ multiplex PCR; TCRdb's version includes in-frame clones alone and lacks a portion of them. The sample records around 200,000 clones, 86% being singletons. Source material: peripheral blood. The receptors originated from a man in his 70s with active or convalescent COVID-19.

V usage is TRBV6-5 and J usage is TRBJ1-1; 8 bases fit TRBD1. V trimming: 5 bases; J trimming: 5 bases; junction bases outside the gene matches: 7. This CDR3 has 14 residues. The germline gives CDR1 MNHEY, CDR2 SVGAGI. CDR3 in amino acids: CASSHGQGGTEAFF. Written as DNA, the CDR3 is TGTGCCAGCAGTCATGGACAGGGTGGTACTGAAGCTTTCTTT.

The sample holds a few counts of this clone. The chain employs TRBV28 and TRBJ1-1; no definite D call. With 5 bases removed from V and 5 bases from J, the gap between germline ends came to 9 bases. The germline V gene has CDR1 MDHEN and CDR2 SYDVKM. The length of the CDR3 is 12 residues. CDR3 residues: CASSVRGTEAFF. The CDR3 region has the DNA TGTGCCAGCAGTGTCCGGGGTACTGAAGCTTTCTTT. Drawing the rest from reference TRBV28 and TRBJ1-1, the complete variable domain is DVKVTQSSRYLVKRTGEKVFLECVQDMDHENMFWYRQDPGLGLRLIYFSYDVKMKEKGDIPEGYSVSREKKERFSLILESASTNQTSMYLCASSVRGTEAFFGQGTRLTVV.

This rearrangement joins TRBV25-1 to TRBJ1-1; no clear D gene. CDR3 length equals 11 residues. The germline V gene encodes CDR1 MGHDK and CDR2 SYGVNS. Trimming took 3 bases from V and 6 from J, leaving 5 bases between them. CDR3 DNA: TGTGCCAGCAGTGAGGGCGCTGAAGCTTTCTTT. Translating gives CASSEGAEAFF. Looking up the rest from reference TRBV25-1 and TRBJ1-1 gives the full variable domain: EADIYQTPRYLVIGTGKKITLECSQTMGHDKMYWYQQDPGMELHLIHYSYGVNSTEKGDLSSESTVSRIRTEHFPLTLESARPSHTSQYLCASSEGAEAFFGQGTRLTVV.

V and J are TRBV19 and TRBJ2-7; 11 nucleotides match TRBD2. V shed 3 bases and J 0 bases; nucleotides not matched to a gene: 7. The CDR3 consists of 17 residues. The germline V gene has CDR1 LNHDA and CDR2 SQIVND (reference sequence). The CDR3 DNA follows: TGTGCCAGTAGTATCAGGACTAGCGGGTCGAGCTCCTACGAGCAGTACTTC. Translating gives CASSIRTSGSSSYEQYF.

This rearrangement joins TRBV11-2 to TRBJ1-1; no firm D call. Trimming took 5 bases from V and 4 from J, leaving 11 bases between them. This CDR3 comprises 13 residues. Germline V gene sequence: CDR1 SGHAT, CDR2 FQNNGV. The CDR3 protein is CASSTIGSTEAFF. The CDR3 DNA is TGTGCCAGCAGCACCATAGGGAGCACTGAAGCTTTCTTT.

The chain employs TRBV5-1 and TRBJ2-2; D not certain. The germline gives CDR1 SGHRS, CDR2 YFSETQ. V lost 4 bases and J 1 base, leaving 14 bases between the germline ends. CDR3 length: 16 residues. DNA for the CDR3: TGCGCCAGCAGCCGGTCCCCGGGTATGAACACCGGGGAGCTGTTTTTT. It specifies CASSRSPGMNTGELFF.

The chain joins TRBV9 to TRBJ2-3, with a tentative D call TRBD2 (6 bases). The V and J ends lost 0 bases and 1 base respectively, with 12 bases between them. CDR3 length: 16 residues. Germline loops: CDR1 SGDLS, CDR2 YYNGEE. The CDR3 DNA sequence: TGTGCCAGCAGCGTAGTTGGGGGAGGCGGCACAGATACGCAGTATTTT. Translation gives CASSVVGGGGTDTQYF.

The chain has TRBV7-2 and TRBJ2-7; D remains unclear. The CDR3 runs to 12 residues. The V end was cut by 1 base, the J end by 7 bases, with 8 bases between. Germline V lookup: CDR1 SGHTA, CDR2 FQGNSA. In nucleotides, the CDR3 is TGTGCCAGCAGCTTAGTCAGCGCGGAGCAGTACTTC. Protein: CASSLVSAEQYF.

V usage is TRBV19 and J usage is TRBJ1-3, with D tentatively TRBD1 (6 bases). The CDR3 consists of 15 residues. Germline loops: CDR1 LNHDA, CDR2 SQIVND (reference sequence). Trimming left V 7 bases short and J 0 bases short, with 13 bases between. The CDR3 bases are TGTGCCAGTAACGCTGGGGGCAACTCTGGAAACACCATATATTTT. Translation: CASNAGGNSGNTIYF.

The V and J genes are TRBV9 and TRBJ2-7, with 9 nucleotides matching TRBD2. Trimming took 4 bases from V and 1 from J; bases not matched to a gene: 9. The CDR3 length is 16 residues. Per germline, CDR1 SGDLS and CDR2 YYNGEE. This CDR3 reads CASSPKTSGISYEQYF. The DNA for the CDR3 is TGTGCCAGCAGCCCGAAGACTAGCGGAATTTCCTACGAGCAGTACTTC.

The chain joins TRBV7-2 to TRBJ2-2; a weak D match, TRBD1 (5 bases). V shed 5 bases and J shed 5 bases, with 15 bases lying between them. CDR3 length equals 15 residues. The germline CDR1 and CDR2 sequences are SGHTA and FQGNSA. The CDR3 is CASSPVNRQTGELFF. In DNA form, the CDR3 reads TGTGCCAGCAGCCCCGTGAACCGACAGACCGGGGAGCTGTTTTTT. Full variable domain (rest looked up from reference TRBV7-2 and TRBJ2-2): GAGVSQSPSNKVTEKGKDVELRCDPISGHTALYWYRQSLGQGLEFLIYFQGNSAPDKSGLPSDRFSAERTGGSVSTLTIQRTQQEDSAVYLCASSPVNRQTGELFFGEGSRLTVL.

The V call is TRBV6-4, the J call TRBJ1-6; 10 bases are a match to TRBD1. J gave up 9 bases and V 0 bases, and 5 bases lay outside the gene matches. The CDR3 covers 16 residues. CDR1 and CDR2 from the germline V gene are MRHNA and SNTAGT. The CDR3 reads CASSDSGQGSGSPLHF. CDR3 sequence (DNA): TGTGCCAGCAGTGACTCGGGACAGGGGAGCGGTTCACCCCTCCACTTT.

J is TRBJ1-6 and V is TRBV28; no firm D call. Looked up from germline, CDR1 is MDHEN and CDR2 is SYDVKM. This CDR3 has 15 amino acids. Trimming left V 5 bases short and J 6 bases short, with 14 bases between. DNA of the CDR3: TGTGCCAGCAGTCTGGCCGGAGGATTTAATTCACCCCTCCACTTT. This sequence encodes CASSLAGGFNSPLHF.

CDR3 sequence reads: CSADFPDGVFNYGYTF. The CDR3 DNA reads TGCAGCGCCGATTTCCCGGACGGGGTCTTTAACTATGGCTACACCTTC. The chain carries TRBV29-1 and TRBJ1-2; D gene ambiguous. The germline gives CDR1 SQVTM, CDR2 ANQGSEA. The CDR3 runs 16 residues. V shed 7 bases and J shed 1 base, with 22 bases lying between them.

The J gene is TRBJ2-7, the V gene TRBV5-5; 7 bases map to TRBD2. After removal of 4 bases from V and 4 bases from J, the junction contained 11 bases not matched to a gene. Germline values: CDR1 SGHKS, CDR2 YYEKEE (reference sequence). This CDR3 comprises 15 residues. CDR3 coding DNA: TGTGCCAGCAGCCAAAGGCGGGAGACGCCGTACGAGCAGTACTTC. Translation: CASSQRRETPYEQYF.

The CDR3 loop reads CASSPRKLHSNYGYTF. The CDR3, as DNA: TGTGCCAGCTCACCACGAAAGCTTCATTCTAACTATGGCTACACCTTC. This rearrangement joins TRBV18 to TRBJ1-2, with D unresolved. V lost 1 base to trimming and J lost 0 bases, with 12 bases between them. The CDR3 has 16 amino acids. Germline loops: CDR1 KGHSH, CDR2 LQKENI.

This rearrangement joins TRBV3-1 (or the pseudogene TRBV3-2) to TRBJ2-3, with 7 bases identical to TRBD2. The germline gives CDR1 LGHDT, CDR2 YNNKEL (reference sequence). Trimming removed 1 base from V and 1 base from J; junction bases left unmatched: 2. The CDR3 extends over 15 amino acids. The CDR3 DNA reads TGTGCCAGCAGCCAAGTGGGGGGGGGCACAGATACGCAGTATTTT. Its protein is CASSQVGGGTDTQYF.